A selection of T cell receptor beta chains follows, all from one sample in a study of PD-1 blockade in classical Hodgkin lymphoma. The assay was immunoSEQ multiplex PCR, and TCRdb's table has in-frame clones only and misses some. The top ten hold 2% to 3% of the sample, which has 25,000 to 30,000 clones, around 84% seen once. The material was peripheral blood mononuclear cells (PBMCs), obtained at baseline. The receptors come from a human donor with classical Hodgkin lymphoma. CDR3s include the opening cysteine and the closing phenylalanine or tryptophan. Not every row has a clone size; where given, it reads once, few, many or a size class.

>-|TRBV5-1|17|TRBJ2-2
CASSLGVSGSNTGELFF
>-|TRBV10-3|16|TRBJ1-5
CAKPGGDRYSNQPQHF
>-|TRBV6-1|16|TRBJ2-5
CASSDPGNYPQETQYF
>-|TRBV4-2|15|TRBJ2-1
CASSPGLSSYNEQFF
>-|TRBV7-9|15|TRBJ2-3
CASSPRGASTDTQYF
>-|TRBV4-2|18|TRBJ2-7
CASSQGLSSGGRSYEQYF
>-|TRBV4-1|13|TRBJ1-1
CASSQDQGTPAFF
>-|TRBV7-2|13|TRBJ2-7
CASSPGLGYEQYF
>once|TRBV27|11|TRBJ2-2
CASSLNGELFF
>-|TRBV7-9|17|TRBJ1-4
CASSLQGTAATNEKLFF
>once|TRBV19|15|TRBJ1-4
CASSLQGVGNEKLFF
>-|TRBV30|13|TRBJ1-2
CAWSKGQLDGYTF
>-|TRBV6-5|13|TRBJ2-5
CASRRTGTRARYF
>once|TRBV9|13|TRBJ2-7
CASSPGTTGEQYF
>-|TRBV7-8|14|TRBJ1-1
CASSLLDRNTEAFF
>once|TRBV11-2|13|TRBJ2-1
CASTGMRSGEQFF
>once|TRBV5-8|13|TRBJ2-1
CASSSTGSNEQFF
>-|TRBV7-4|15|TRBJ2-7
CASSPLEAGGDEQYF
>-|TRBV7-9|15|TRBJ1-1
CASSVSGAGTTEAFF
>few|TRBV2|16|TRBJ2-1
CASSERRMGSHHEQFF
>-|TRBV30|15|TRBJ1-1
CAWSSGTGLSTEAFF
>-|TRBV6-6|14|TRBJ1-2
CASTIRATNYGYTF
>-|TRBV30|14|TRBJ2-5
CAWSVGTGGETQYF
>few|TRBV5-1|14|TRBJ1-4
CASSGQGVNEKLFF
>-|TRBV7-9|15|TRBJ1-6
CASSLGQVIQSPLHF
>once|TRBV10-3|14|TRBJ2-3
CAISGGLGTDTQYF
>-|TRBV5-1|15|TRBJ2-1
CASSLVSGGYNEQFF
>-|TRBV7-9|13|TRBJ2-5
CASSWERRETQYF
>-|TRBV6-1|14|TRBJ2-7
CASRVAASTYEQYF
>-|TRBV30|15|TRBJ1-5
CAWAGQGASNQPQHF
>-|TRBV5-1|15|TRBJ2-3
CASSFGQGASDTQYF
>-|TRBV4-3|14|TRBJ1-2
CASSQDFASYGYTF
>-|TRBV7-6|13|TRBJ1-2
CASSLGAGRGYTF
>-|TRBV5-5|15|TRBJ2-1
CASSLQGGVYNEQFF
>-|TRBV7-3|12|TRBJ2-5
CASSLMTETQYF